The 32 T cell receptor beta chains below were found in one sample sequenced in a study of metastatic and nonmetastatic thyroid tumors. TCRdb re-clonotyped the PCR reads through MiXCR. The sample records roughly 23,000 clones, just over 14% being singletons. Treatment of any kind had been given to no patient before thyroid surgery. Sequencing was carried out using tumor tissue. These receptor sequences come from a female donor with papillary thyroid cancer or a benign thyroid nodule (not recorded which). Some clones in this sample may be carry-over from other donors' samples.

In DNA, the CDR3 is TGTGCCACCCATCTCGACATGGAATGCTCCTACGAGCAGTACTTC. Translating gives CATHLDMECSYEQYF. The gene calls are TRBV6-1 and TRBJ2-7, with D hard to call. This CDR3 has 15 amino acids. V lost 10 bases, J lost 0 bases, and 19 bases lay in between. Germline-derived CDR1 and CDR2 are MNHNS and SASEGT.

This clone was observed many times. This rearrangement joins TRBV2 to TRBJ2-7, with D unclear. Germline V gene sequence: CDR1 SNHLY, CDR2 FYNNEI. The CDR3 extends over 12 amino acids. Trimming cost V 3 bases and J 4 bases, with 7 bases left between them. The CDR3 is CASSDANYEQYF. The CDR3 coding sequence is TGTGCCAGCAGTGACGCTAATTACGAGCAGTACTTC.

The gene calls are TRBV28 and TRBJ2-5, with 7 bases fitting TRBD2. Trimming cost V 4 bases and J 1 base; bases outside gene matches: 3. The germline gives CDR1 MDHEN, CDR2 SYDVKM. This CDR3 spans 14 amino acids. This CDR3 is CASSSSGPQETQYF. CDR3 bases: TGTGCCAGCAGTTCTAGCGGACCCCAAGAGACCCAGTACTTC.

The table lists this clone with a few counts. Distinct nucleotide sequences in the sample also encode this CDR3. CDR3: CASSLATMMNTEAFF. CDR3 DNA sequence: TGCGCCAGCAGCTTAGCGACGATGATGAACACTGAAGCTTTCTTT. The V gene is TRBV5-1, the J gene TRBJ1-1; D gene unclear. CDR3 size: 15 residues. V was clipped by 2 bases and J by 0 bases, with 11 bases between them. The germline CDR1 and CDR2 sequences are SGHRS and YFSETQ. Full variable domain (missing parts from reference TRBV5-1 and TRBJ1-1): KAGVTQTPRYLIKTRGQQVTLSCSPISGHRSVSWYQQTPGQGLQFLFEYFSETQRNKGNFPGRFSGRQFSNSRSEMNVSTLELGDSALYLCASSLATMMNTEAFFGQGTRLTVV.

V gene TRBV27 combines with J gene TRBJ2-5; 7 positions agree with TRBD2. The CDR3 has 13 amino acids. Germline V gene lookup returns CDR1 MNHEY and CDR2 SMNVEV (reference sequence). The trim removed 1 base at V and 5 bases at J, leaving 1 base unmatched. The CDR3 is CASSLWGGETQYF. The CDR3 DNA is TGTGCCAGCAGTTTATGGGGGGGTGAGACCCAGTACTTC.

Relative to its sample, this clone is medium-sized. The V and J genes are TRBV4-2 and TRBJ2-2; 9 bases map to TRBD1. Germline assignment: CDR1 LGHNA and CDR2 YNFKEQ. V lost 2 bases and J lost 4; bases outside the gene matches: 8. The CDR3 is made up of 17 amino acids. CDR3 nucleotides: TGTGCCAGCAGCCAAATGGGACAGGGTGAGGGCACCGGGGAGCTGTTTTTT. Translated, it gives CASSQMGQGEGTGELFF.

This clone was detected ten times or more. The rearrangement joins TRBV29-1 to TRBJ2-2; possibly TRBD1 for D (6 bases). V lost 4 bases, J lost 5 bases, and 14 bases lay in between. The germline V gene encodes CDR1 SQVTM and CDR2 ANQGSEA. CDR3 length: 14 residues. The CDR3: CSVVLQGRTGELFF. CDR3 coding DNA: TGCAGCGTTGTTCTACAGGGTCGAACCGGGGAGCTGTTTTTT.

The genes are TRBV9 and TRBJ1-1, with TRBD1 matching 9 bases. Germline-derived CDR1 and CDR2 are SGDLS and YYNGEE. This CDR3 region has 15 residues. Trimming took 1 base from V and 5 from J; bases not matched to a gene: 6. The CDR3 is CASSVLETGGTEAFF. The CDR3, as DNA: TGTGCCAGCAGCGTATTGGAGACAGGGGGGACTGAAGCTTTCTTT.

In this sample, this clone turned up a few times. Just one base apart from a much larger clone, this may be a read error. The genes are TRBV24-1 and TRBJ2-7; unclear D gene. Germline CDR1 KGHDR, CDR2 SFDVKD. The CDR3 length is 11 residues. CDR3 in amino acids: CATSGVYEQCF. The CDR3 DNA sequence: TGTGCCACCAGTGGTGTGTACGAGCAGTGCTTC.

This clone was seen repeatedly, ten times or more. The junction and the germline gene differ at one end; a read error may be behind it. This sample includes further DNA sequences coding for the same CDR3. This chain uses TRBV5-6 with TRBJ1-5; D perhaps matches TRBD1 (6 bases). This CDR3 comprises 13 residues. Germline loops: CDR1 SGHDT, CDR2 YYEEEE. The CDR3: CASSLGGDQPQHF. DNA for the CDR3: TGTGCCAGTAGCTTAGGGGGGGATCAGCCCCAGCATTTT.

Ten or more counts support this clone. The genes are TRBV7-3 and TRBJ1-6; possibly TRBD1 for D (5 bases). Looked up from germline, CDR1 is SGHTA and CDR2 is FQGTGA. V lost 2 bases and J 1 base, leaving 12 bases between the germline ends. The length of the CDR3 is 17 residues. The CDR3 here is CASSLDPAGSYNSPLHF. CDR3 nucleotides: TGTGCCAGCAGCTTAGATCCTGCAGGGTCCTATAATTCACCCCTCCACTTT. The whole variable domain, filled in from reference TRBV7-3 and TRBJ1-6, reads GAGVSQTPSNKVTEKGKYVELRCDPISGHTALYWYRQSLGQGPEFLIYFQGTGAADDSGLPNDRFFAVRPEGSVSTLKIQRTERGDSAVYLCASSLDPAGSYNSPLHFGNGTRLTVT.

In its sample, this clone ranks as medium-sized. Additional DNA sequences in this sample encode the identical CDR3. V usage is TRBV6-1 and J usage is TRBJ2-7; 14 positions match TRBD2. Germline CDR1 MNHNS, CDR2 SASEGT. The CDR3 consists of 17 residues. J gave up 2 bases and V 10 bases, and 13 bases lay outside the gene matches. The CDR3 reads CATWGTSGGSLPYEQYF. The CDR3 DNA sequence: TGTGCCACCTGGGGGACTAGCGGGGGTTCCCTTCCCTACGAGCAGTACTTC.

This clone came up many times. CDR3 in DNA: TGTGCCAGCAGCCTCCGGACTAGCGGGGGGTATTCGGATACGCAGTATTTT. Translated: CASSLRTSGGYSDTQYF. The chain combines TRBV3-1 with TRBJ2-3, with TRBD2 matching over 14 bases. With 4 bases clipped from V and 6 bases from J, the junction kept 9 bases outside the gene matches. Germline V gene data show CDR1 as LGHDT and CDR2 as YNNKEL (reference sequence). The CDR3 has 17 amino acids.

In its sample, this clone is medium-sized. This rearrangement joins TRBV19 to TRBJ2-7; D is perhaps TRBD1 (6 bases). Germline V gene sequence: CDR1 LNHDA, CDR2 SQIVND (reference sequence). Deletions cut 7 bases from V and 3 bases from J, with 10 bases between. This CDR3 comprises 12 residues. The CDR3 loop is CASTDRSYEQYF. As DNA, the CDR3 is TGTGCCAGTACCGACAGGAGCTACGAGCAGTACTTC.

This clone was detected many times. V and J are TRBV12-3 or TRBV12-4 and TRBJ2-3; 7 positions match TRBD2. This CDR3 region has 15 residues. Unmatched junction bases numbered 3, after V lost 3 bases and J lost 0 bases. CDR3: CASSFWGGSTDTQYF. The CDR3 DNA sequence: TGTGCCAGCAGTTTTTGGGGGGGAAGCACAGATACGCAGTATTTT.

This clone was recorded many times. The chain recombines TRBV27 with TRBJ2-6; D gene ambiguous. This CDR3 contains 14 residues. Between the trimmed V and J ends, which lost 2 bases and 1 base, there was a span of 3 bases. The V gene's germline CDR1 is MNHEY and CDR2 SMNVEV (reference sequence). CDR3 sequence reads: CASSLRSGANVLTF. In DNA form, the CDR3 reads TGTGCCAGCAGTTTACGGTCTGGGGCCAACGTCCTGACTTTC.

In this sample, this clone turned up many times. The V and J genes are TRBV2 and TRBJ1-4; 7 positions agree with TRBD1. Germline assignment: CDR1 SNHLY and CDR2 FYNNEI. The V and J ends lost 6 bases and 6 bases, in that order; junction bases with no gene match: 7. The CDR3 contains 14 residues. CDR3 DNA sequence: TGTGCCAGCAGCTCCGGGACAGCCTATGAAAAACTGTTTTTT. This encodes CASSSGTAYEKLFF.

This clone was detected many times. This chain links TRBV4-2 with TRBJ1-1; no reliable D call. Per the germline V gene, CDR1 is LGHNA and CDR2 is YNFKEQ. Trimming pared 0 bases from V and 5 bases from J, leaving 10 bases between. CDR3 size: 14 residues. DNA for the CDR3: TGTGCCAGCAGCCAAGAAGAAGGGTGGACTGAAGCTTTCTTT. Protein: CASSQEEGWTEAFF.

This clone was observed many times. The chain uses TRBV5-1 and TRBJ1-4; a weak D match, TRBD1 (5 bases). Between the trimmed V and J ends, which lost 0 bases and 6 bases, there was a span of 12 bases. CDR3 length equals 15 residues. In germline, CDR1 is SGHRS, CDR2 YFSETQ. The chain's CDR3 is CASSLAGVSYEKLFF. CDR3 nucleotides: TGCGCCAGCAGCTTGGCGGGGGTATCGTATGAAAAACTGTTTTTT.

Regarding this clone: The junction does not match germline at one end; this may be a read error. The gene calls are TRBV19 and TRBJ1-1, with a possible D match to TRBD1 (5 bases). Germline V lookup: CDR1 LNHDA, CDR2 SQIVND (reference sequence). The CDR3 sequence is 12 residues long. The CDR3 sequence is CATSTMGPEAFF. The CDR3 nucleotides are TGTGCCACTAGTACCATGGGGCCTGAAGCTTTCTTT.

Many counts were recorded for this clone. Germline is not matched at one junction end, which may reflect a read error. This specimen includes other DNA sequences encoding the same CDR3. The rearrangement links TRBV10-3 to TRBJ1-2, with 7 bases matching TRBD1. Looked up from germline, CDR1 is ENHRY and CDR2 is SYGVKD. This CDR3 spans 11 amino acids. The CDR3 DNA is TGCGCCATCAGGGACAGCTATGGCTACACCTTC. As protein: CAIRDSYGYTF.

The table lists this clone with many counts. The chain recombines TRBV20-1 with TRBJ1-4; maybe TRBD1 (6 bases). This CDR3 region has 17 residues. Per the germline V gene, CDR1 is DFQATT and CDR2 is SNEGSKA (reference sequence). The V and J ends lost 5 bases and 2 bases respectively, with 21 bases between them. The CDR3 spells CSAGSIRGADTNEKLFF. The CDR3 coding sequence is TGCAGTGCTGGATCGATCCGGGGGGCGGACACTAATGAAAAACTGTTTTTT.

To note about this clone: One base away lies a much larger clone, so this may be a sequencing read error. CDR3 DNA sequence: TGTGTCAGCTTATTCGACAGGGGGTTTCTCTATTGCTACACCTTC. Translation gives CVSLFDRGFLYCYTF. The chain recombines TRBV2 with TRBJ1-2; 9 bases agree with TRBD1. In germline, CDR1 is SNHLY, CDR2 FYNNEI. The CDR3 sequence is 15 residues long.

The sample holds many counts of this clone. This chain connects TRBV7-3 to TRBJ2-5; 16 bases fit TRBD2. This CDR3 spans 17 amino acids. Germline-derived CDR1 and CDR2 are SGHTA and FQGTGA. V gave up 5 bases and J gave up 5 bases; unmatched junction bases: 8. CDR3 nucleotides: TGTGCCAGCAGCGCCGGGACTAGCGGGGGGGCCTGGGAGACCCAGTACTTC. This gives the protein CASSAGTSGGAWETQYF.

This clone appeared a few times. This chain joins TRBV6-1 and TRBJ2-7, with 10 nucleotides matching TRBD2. CDR1 is MNHNS, CDR2 SASEGT, per germline. The V and J ends lost 6 bases and 4 bases, in that order; junction bases with no gene match: 12. The CDR3 sequence is 16 residues long. CDR3 DNA: TGTGCCAGCAGCAACGACCCGGCTAGCGGGAGTTACGAGCAGTACTTC. As protein: CASSNDPASGSYEQYF.

This clone has ten or more counts. This chain connects TRBV7-8 to TRBJ2-5, with D unresolved. This CDR3 has 16 residues. CDR1 is SGHVS, CDR2 FQNEAQ, per germline. Trimming shortened V by 1 base and J by 3 bases, and 15 bases separated the two germline ends. The CDR3: CASSLGPRSLKETQYF. DNA of the CDR3: TGTGCCAGCAGCTTAGGTCCAAGGAGCCTGAAAGAGACCCAGTACTTC.

This clone was seen more than once but under ten times. A clone one base away is much larger, so this may be a read error. The rearrangement links TRBV29-1 to TRBJ1-2; 8 nucleotides agree with TRBD1. This CDR3 contains 12 residues. Trimming at V came to 6 bases and at J to 7 bases, leaving 7 bases not matched to a gene. Per the germline V gene, CDR1 is SQVTM and CDR2 is ANQGSEA. CDR3 sequence reads: CSVGTGVSGYTF. The CDR3 DNA sequence: TGCAGCGTCGGGACAGGAGTAAGTGGCTACACCTTC.

There are many counts of this clone. V gene TRBV19 combines with J gene TRBJ2-6; the D gene is possibly TRBD2 (5 bases). This CDR3 is built from 14 residues. Looked up from germline, CDR1 is LNHDA and CDR2 is SQIVND (reference sequence). The V gene lost 3 bases and the J gene lost 8 bases, with 11 bases spanning the gap. This chain's CDR3 is CASSIMGSSNVLTF. CDR3 bases: TGTGCCAGTAGTATTATGGGGAGCTCCAACGTCCTGACTTTC.

A remark on this clone: This likely comes from a read error, as the CDR3 has no conserved phenylalanine or tryptophan at its end. It is unclear where the CDR3 begins or ends on the DNA, so no DNA is shown, and the CDR3 is as TCRdb lists it. The V call is TRBV18, the J call TRBJ2-7. Germline V CDR1 and CDR2: KGHSH, LQKENI. Including both end residues, the CDR3 is 10 amino acids long. The chain's CDR3 is CASSLPGGSP.

This clone has ten or more counts. The genes are TRBV29-1 and TRBJ1-1, with 9 positions matching TRBD1. The trim removed 6 bases at V and 5 bases at J, leaving 7 bases unmatched. CDR3 length: 13 amino acids. The germline V gene encodes CDR1 SQVTM and CDR2 ANQGSEA. DNA of the CDR3: TGCAGCGTGGGACAGGGTGGGAGGACTGAAGCTTTCTTT. This sequence encodes CSVGQGGRTEAFF.

This clone is medium-sized in the sample. This rearrangement joins TRBV2 to TRBJ2-1; D ambiguous. This CDR3 spans 11 amino acids. CDR1 is SNHLY, CDR2 FYNNEI, per germline. With 8 bases removed from V and 6 bases from J, the gap between germline ends came to 8 bases. The CDR3 reads CASSTGNEQFF. The DNA for the CDR3 is TGTGCCAGCTCGACTGGCAATGAGCAGTTCTTC.

This clone came up many times. The genes are TRBV19 and TRBJ2-1, with unresolved D. The CDR3 is made up of 16 amino acids. CDR1 and CDR2 (germline): LNHDA, SQIVND (reference sequence). Trimming stripped 6 bases from V and 8 bases from J, with 23 bases between. CDR3 sequence (DNA): TGTGCCAGTAGCCACTCATGGCCAAAAGAATCGGATGAGCAGTTCTTC. Protein: CASSHSWPKESDEQFF.